This T cell receptor (beta chain) was captured by sequencing in a study of shared clonotypes between healthy human individuals. This CDR3 spans 13 amino acids. Trimming pared 4 bases from V and 10 bases from J, leaving 15 bases between. Germline CDR1 is SGHTA and CDR2 is FQGNSA. For sorted subsets, about 200 ng DNA per replicate equaled around 30,000 T cell genomes. Produced via immunoSEQ multiplex PCR; TCRdb's table is partial and in-frame only. The data contain 2.3 million or so clones, 93% of them seen just once; the ten biggest clones take up around 0.4%. The chain uses TRBV7-2 and TRBJ2-3; D possibly corresponds to TRBD2 (5 bases). This sequence originates from a man aged 18-30 years in good health. Some clones in this sample may be carry-over from other donors' samples. Material: naive CD4+ T cells from PBMCs. Subset described: CD45RA+ positively selected. The CDR3 sequence is CASSWSWVAPQYF. DNA of the CDR3: TGTGCCAGCAGCTGGAGTTGGGTAGCGCCGCAGTATTTT.